This T cell receptor beta chain derives from a study of blood T cell repertoires in COVID-19. The V gene's germline CDR1 is SGHVS and CDR2 FQNEAQ. With 6 bases clipped from V and 10 bases from J, the junction kept 14 bases outside the gene matches. CDR3 size: 15 residues. Original methodology: Reference gene primer amplification yielded estimated nucleated cell counts. Assay: immunoSEQ multiplex PCR; the TCRdb copy retains only in-frame clones and omits some. V, J and clone size are taken as reported in that table, and D and trimming were inferred from the DNA itself. The sample consists of about 130,000 clones, roughly 89% of them appearing once.

The sequencing input was peripheral blood. This TCR derives from a man aged 55 to 69 with COVID-19, enrolled during active disease. The gene calls are TRBV7-8 and TRBJ2-1; TRBD2 aligns across 8 bases. The CDR3 nucleotides read TGTGCCAGCAGTTATCTACCGGGACTAGGAGGGGAGCAGTTCTTC. Its translation: CASSYLPGLGGEQFF.